This T cell receptor beta chain comes out of a study of blood T cell repertoires in COVID-19. Background on the study: Acute-phase and convalescent COVID-19 samples originated in the United States, Italy and Spain.

Profiled with immunoSEQ multiplex PCR; TCRdb holds only in-frame clones, not every one. The sample contains about 670,000 clones, 85% to 90% of which appear only once. The CDR3 runs to 14 residues. The germline gives CDR1 MGHRA, CDR2 YSYEKL. Trimming removed 8 bases at V and 4 bases at J, with 17 bases between. This rearrangement joins TRBV4-1 to TRBJ1-2; D is ambiguous. The receptor's source is a woman younger than 30 with acute or convalescent COVID-19. Sequenced: peripheral blood. The CDR3 DNA reads as TGCGCCAGCCAAAGGGAGGTTTTGGCCTATGGCTACACCTTC. Amino acids: CASQREVLAYGYTF.